This TCR beta chain was observed in a study of patients and donors after allogeneic stem cell transplantation. TCRdb itself ran the RT-PCR reads through MiXCR, one entry per CDR3 protein. Counted here are hundreds of thousands of distinct CDR3 sequences, under 20% occurring once; the ten biggest clones make up around 7.9%. The TCR sequence derives from a human donor who was either an allogeneic HSCT recipient or a stem cell or donor lymphocyte infusion donor (not recorded which). It is not recorded whose cells these are; they may come from a transplant donor. Sequencing was done on a sample of blood, either unsorted or a sorted T cell fraction (not recorded which).

The CDR3 here is CASQEAGRREQYF. DNA of the CDR3: TGTGCCAGCCAGGAGGCAGGGCGACGCGAGCAGTACTTC. The chain joins TRBV2 to TRBJ2-7; D is perhaps TRBD1 or TRBD2 (5 bases each). Trimming cost V 8 bases and J 6 bases, with 17 bases left between them. This CDR3 spans 13 amino acids. The germline CDR1 and CDR2 sequences are SNHLY and FYNNEI.